This TCR beta chain was obtained from a study of cytotoxic CD8 clonotypes in ibrutinib-treated CLL (dated by TCRdb to the early 2020s). In the study overall: The cohort included about 15 treatment-naive and some twelve relapsed/refractory patients; around 17 were IGHV unmutated. Partial responses were observed in roughly 24 patients and complete responses in 2; after a median follow-up of 68 months, remission was maintained in approximately 14 patients and progression was observed in roughly 12. Samples at response were collected after a median of roughly twelve months of treatment, with a range of about 6 to 36 months. Samples averaged approximately 260,000 productive templates and tens of thousands of productive rearrangements. Of the 86 participants in the trial, roughly 26 had longitudinal samples available. Cryopreserved peripheral blood mononuclear cells were obtained before treatment, at response, and at either sustained remission or disease progression. Every remission and progressive disease sample was obtained while ibrutinib was still being received by the patients. Overall study results and their limits: Sampling times were not matched between patients in sustained remission and patients whose disease was progressing, and lymph node repertoires were not examined. Baseline clonality was found to be higher than that of age-matched healthy donors and was strongly correlated with circulating CD8+ T-cell counts. Public clonotypes were found to be uncommon and were observed to contract or remain stable during treatment; the increase in clonality was shown to reflect expansion of private clonotypes at ibrutinib response. At ibrutinib response clonality went up, during sustained remission it held steady, and at progression it dropped back toward baseline.

On a MiSeq, deep resolution sequencing aimed for a depth between 1 in 1 million and 1 in 200,000 T cells, with each clonotype covered 10x on average. TCR beta libraries were generated with the immunoSEQ hsTCRB Kit. As for the authors' bioinformatics: The data were analyzed with ImmunoSEQ Analyzer and ImmunoSEQ Data Assistant, and V, D and J gene assignments followed IMGT definitions. Clonality, which ranges from 0 to 1, was calculated as one minus the normalized Shannon entropy of productive rearrangement frequencies. Public clonotype analysis was restricted to overrepresented clonotypes comprising at least 0.05% of each patient's repertoire. Some 14 age-matched healthy donor repertoires from immuneACCESS served as clonality controls. TCRdb limited this immuneACCESS table to in-frame rearrangements with V and J called. A share of clones is missing; checked studies link under half to unresolved V genes, and the rest is unexplained. D and trimming come from the DNA, and the V and J calls and clone size come from that table. This sample lists more than 9,500 clones; roughly four fifths were detected once. 20% to 25% of the sample lies in the top ten.

The sample's time point label is to be understood as: progressive disease on ibrutinib. Approximately 2 micrograms of genomic DNA were extracted from cryopreserved PBMCs for TCR beta library preparation. Longitudinal blood samples from CLL patients on ibrutinib monotherapy underwent high-throughput TCR beta sequencing. The patients were enrolled in a single-center, open-label phase 2 trial of ibrutinib monotherapy. Of note for this clone: No cognate antigen has been identified for it. Base qualities are not at hand, and no much larger clone is one base apart.

The sequencing used PBMCs, collected at disease progression, from a patient treated with ibrutinib. This clonotype was sampled from a human donor with chronic lymphocytic leukemia.

The DNA is TGTGCCAGCAGCAAACGGAAAGCGGGAGCGGGGGAGACCCAGTACTTC. Translation gives CASSKRKAGAGETQYF. The chain links TRBV11-3 with TRBJ2-5, with 8 middle bases fitting TRBD2. CDR1 and CDR2 (SGHNT, YENEEA) derive from the germline V gene. For this chain, trimming is 5 bases at the V end and 5 bases at the J end, and the number of junction bases without a gene match is 13. Including the terminal cysteine and phenylalanine, the CDR3 comprises 16 residues. The DNA shown is the 48-base CDR3, in frame from base 1. When the CDR3 is completed using the reference TRBV11-3 and TRBJ2-5 genes on either side, the full variable domain is EAGVVQSPRYKIIEKKQPVAFWCNPISGHNTLYWYLQNLGQGPELLIRYENEEAVDDSQLPKDRFSAERLKGVDSTLKIQPAELGDSAVYLCASSKRKAGAGETQYFGPGTRLLVL.